This is a list of T cell receptor beta chains from one sample in a study of blood T cell repertoires in COVID-19. Generated by immunoSEQ multiplex PCR, the TCRdb table keeps only in-frame clones and is missing some. The sample has approximately 110,000 clones, more than 70% seen once. Sample: peripheral blood. These receptors originate from a woman of 80 years or more with COVID-19, enrolled during active disease. Each CDR3 is given with its conserved first and last residue. Fields, in order: V gene, D gene, clone size, J gene, CDR3 protein, CDR3 DNA. D genes are given only for firm matches. Size is stated for part of the rows, as once, few or many counts, or as a class when the clone is expanded.

TRBV7-9,TRBD1,-,TRBJ2-2,CASSPPGQGAGTGELFF,TGTGCCAGCAGCCCTCCGGGACAGGGTGCGGGAACCGGGGAGCTGTTTTTT
TRBV19,TRBD2,-,TRBJ2-7,CASRDGSGSPYEQYF,TGTGCCAGCCGAGACGGTAGCGGGAGTCCTTACGAGCAGTACTTC
TRBV28,-,-,TRBJ2-3,CATTQGTDTQYF,TGTGCCACGACGCAGGGTACAGATACGCAGTATTTT
TRBV5-4,-,-,TRBJ1-1,CASVEGGRTEAFF,TGTGCCTCTGTTGAGGGAGGGAGGACTGAAGCTTTCTTT
TRBV9,-,once,TRBJ2-1,CASSFQGTRTDNEQFF,TGTGCCAGCAGCTTCCAGGGGACAAGGACAGACAATGAGCAGTTCTTC
TRBV4-3,TRBD2,-,TRBJ2-7,CASSQERLAGYEQYF,TGCGCCAGCAGCCAAGAGAGGCTAGCGGGGTACGAGCAGTACTTC
TRBV6-5,-,-,TRBJ1-3,CASTFEPSGNTIYF,TGTGCCAGCACTTTTGAGCCCTCTGGAAACACCATATATTTT
TRBV3-1/TRBV3-2,-,-,TRBJ1-1,CASSLSGGETEAFF,TGTGCCAGCAGCCTAAGTGGGGGGGAAACTGAAGCTTTCTTT
TRBV28,TRBD1,-,TRBJ1-2,CASSLTGNGYTF,TGTGCCAGCAGTTTGACAGGGAATGGCTACACCTTC
TRBV19,-,-,TRBJ2-1,CASSIDFASLLREQFF,TGTGCCAGTAGTATAGATTTCGCTAGTCTACTACGAGAGCAGTTCTTC
TRBV27,TRBD2,-,TRBJ2-1,CASSPILAGGGYNEQFF,TGTGCCAGCAGTCCCATCCTAGCGGGAGGTGGATACAATGAGCAGTTCTTC
TRBV5-3,-,-,TRBJ1-2,CARSQNDTYGYTF,TGTGCCAGAAGCCAAAATGACACCTATGGCTACACCTTC
TRBV11-2,-,-,TRBJ1-2,CASSPGTTRFYGYTF,TGTGCCAGCAGCCCCGGGACAACTCGATTCTATGGCTACACCTTC
TRBV19,-,-,TRBJ1-2,CASSPGQLYGYTF,TGTGCCAGTAGTCCGGGACAACTTTATGGCTACACCTTC
TRBV5-6,-,-,TRBJ1-2,CASSPIPRTDLGMGYGYTF,TGTGCCAGCAGCCCGATACCTAGGACAGACCTTGGCATGGGCTATGGCTACACCTTC
TRBV6-4,-,-,TRBJ2-7,CASSTPTVYSYEQYF,TGTGCCAGCAGCACCCCGACAGTCTACTCCTACGAGCAGTACTTC
TRBV28,TRBD2,-,TRBJ2-3,CASSPGGLVTDTQYF,TGTGCCAGCAGCCCGGGGGGGCTAGTCACAGATACGCAGTATTTT
TRBV2,TRBD1,-,TRBJ1-2,CASSPGRQGRYGYTF,TGTGCCAGCAGTCCAGGCCGACAGGGGAGGTATGGCTACACCTTC
TRBV6-5,-,-,TRBJ2-1,CASSLAYNEQFF,TGTGCCAGCAGCCTAGCGTACAATGAGCAGTTCTTC
TRBV6-5,-,-,TRBJ1-1,CASRSGGEGTEAFF,TGTGCCAGCAGGTCCGGGGGGGAGGGGACTGAAGCTTTCTTT
TRBV28,-,few,TRBJ2-3,CASSSPRQEYTDTQYF,TGTGCCAGCAGTTCCCCTCGACAGGAGTACACAGATACGCAGTATTTT
TRBV29-1,TRBD1,-,TRBJ2-7,CSVRQGTHEQYF,TGCAGCGTTAGACAGGGTACCCACGAGCAGTACTTC
TRBV12-3/TRBV12-4,-,few,TRBJ1-1,CASSYRYTEAFF,TGTGCCAGCAGCTACAGGTACACTGAAGCTTTCTTT
TRBV15,TRBD2,-,TRBJ2-7,CATSKGLAGVVEQYF,TGTGCCACCAGCAAGGGACTAGCGGGGGTTGTTGAGCAGTACTTC
TRBV6-2/TRBV6-3,TRBD1,-,TRBJ2-5,CASSYAAGTGIRETQYF,TGTGCCAGCAGTTACGCCGCCGGGACAGGGATTCGAGAGACCCAGTACTTC
TRBV28,-,-,TRBJ2-1,CASIGGNYNEQFF,TGTGCCAGCATTGGAGGGAACTACAATGAGCAGTTCTTC
TRBV3-1/TRBV3-2,-,-,TRBJ2-6,CASSPPVHLYSGANVLTF,TGTGCCAGCAGCCCCCCCGTCCATCTCTACTCTGGGGCCAACGTCCTGACTTTC
TRBV11-1,-,-,TRBJ1-5,CASSLHRDNQPQHF,TGTGCCAGCAGCTTGCACAGGGATAATCAGCCCCAGCATTTT
TRBV7-2,TRBD1,-,TRBJ1-1,CASSSRQGGTEAFF,TGTGCCAGCAGCTCCAGACAGGGTGGGACTGAAGCTTTCTTT
TRBV20-1,-,-,TRBJ1-1,CSADLGAEAFF,TGCAGTGCTGACCTGGGCGCTGAAGCTTTCTTT
TRBV9,-,few,TRBJ1-6,CASSAQRQGSPLHF,TGTGCCAGCAGCGCCCAAAGGCAGGGGTCACCCCTCCACTTT
TRBV9,TRBD1,-,TRBJ1-2,CASTTGGQGYGYTF,TGTGCCAGCACTACAGGGGGACAGGGGTATGGCTACACCTTC
TRBV3-1/TRBV3-2,TRBD1,once,TRBJ2-1,CASSQTGNNEQFF,TGTGCCAGCAGCCAGACAGGGAACAATGAGCAGTTCTTC
TRBV19,TRBD2,once,TRBJ2-7,CASSKSLAGVSYEQYF,TGTGCCAGTAGTAAATCTCTAGCGGGAGTTTCTTACGAGCAGTACTTC
TRBV4-3,-,-,TRBJ1-6,CASSQGTTARESPLHF,TGCGCCAGCAGCCAAGGAACGACAGCGAGAGAATCACCCCTCCACTTT
TRBV7-6,-,-,TRBJ1-4,CASSLPMTGREKLFF,TGTGCCAGCAGCTTACCCATGACAGGCAGGGAAAAACTGTTTTTT
TRBV13,-,once,TRBJ1-3,CASSSRTVGNTIYF,TGTGCCAGCAGCTCAAGGACAGTAGGAAACACCATATATTTT
TRBV10-3,-,-,TRBJ2-1,CAISASATGTSYNEQFF,TGTGCCATCAGTGCATCTGCCACCGGGACTTCCTACAATGAGCAGTTCTTC
TRBV5-1,-,once,TRBJ2-3,CASRPFEGALTDTQYF,TGCGCCAGCAGACCCTTCGAAGGGGCTTTAACAGATACGCAGTATTTT
TRBV4-3,-,-,TRBJ1-5,CASSQDLNWFQPQHF,TGCGCCAGCAGCCAAGATCTAAACTGGTTTCAGCCCCAGCATTTT
TRBV20-1,-,-,TRBJ1-1,CSYRGYTEAFF,TGCAGCTACCGGGGGTACACTGAAGCTTTCTTT
TRBV28,TRBD1,-,TRBJ1-1,CASSLTGRRDTEAFF,TGTGCCAGCAGTTTGACAGGGAGGCGTGACACTGAAGCTTTCTTT
TRBV7-9,-,-,TRBJ1-1,CASSTTTDLWASNTEAFF,TGTGCCAGCAGCACGACGACAGATCTATGGGCGTCGAACACTGAAGCTTTCTTT
TRBV25-1,-,-,TRBJ1-2,CASSTTGTGYTF,TGTGCCAGCAGTACAACAGGTACAGGCTACACCTTC
TRBV3-1/TRBV3-2,TRBD2,-,TRBJ2-5,CASSQAGEGETQYF,TGTGCCAGCAGCCAGGCGGGAGAGGGGGAGACCCAGTACTTC
TRBV28,-,few,TRBJ2-7,CASSRGQYEQYF,TGTGCCAGCAGCCGGGGACAATACGAGCAGTACTTC
TRBV7-2,TRBD1,-,TRBJ1-4,CASSFGQGGEKLFF,TGTGCCAGCAGCTTCGGACAGGGCGGGGAAAAACTGTTTTTT
TRBV5-6,-,-,TRBJ1-5,CASSLSGQPQHF,TGTGCCAGCAGCTTGAGCGGGCAGCCCCAGCATTTT
TRBV10-3,-,-,TRBJ2-3,CAISESSAYTDTQYF,TGTGCCATCAGTGAGTCTTCAGCGTACACAGATACGCAGTATTTT
TRBV21-1,-,-,TRBJ2-7,CASSILQKRERYHEQYF,TGTGCCAGCAGCATCCTACAAAAGCGGGAGAGGTACCACGAGCAGTACTTC
TRBV7-8,TRBD1,-,TRBJ2-1,CASSLHRDRGRNEQFF,TGTGCCAGCAGCCTACACCGGGACAGGGGGCGGAATGAGCAGTTCTTC
TRBV25-1,TRBD1,-,TRBJ1-5,CASSEFKRQGNQPQHF,TGTGCCAGCAGTGAATTCAAAAGACAGGGTAATCAGCCCCAGCATTTT
TRBV6-1,-,-,TRBJ1-2,CASSESRYGYTF,TGTGCCAGCAGTGAATCCCGCTATGGCTACACCTTC